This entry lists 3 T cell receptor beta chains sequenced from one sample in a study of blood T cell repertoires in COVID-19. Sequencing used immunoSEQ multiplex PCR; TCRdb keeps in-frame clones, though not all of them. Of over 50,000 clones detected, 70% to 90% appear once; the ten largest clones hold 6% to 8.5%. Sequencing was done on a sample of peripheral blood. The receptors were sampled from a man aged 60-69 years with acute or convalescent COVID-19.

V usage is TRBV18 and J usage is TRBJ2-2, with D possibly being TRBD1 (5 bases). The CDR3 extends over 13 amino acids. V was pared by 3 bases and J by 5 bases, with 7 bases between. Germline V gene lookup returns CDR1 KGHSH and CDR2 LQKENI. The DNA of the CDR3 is TGTGCCAGCTCACCCAGGACAACCGGGGAGCTGTTTTTT. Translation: CASSPRTTGELFF.

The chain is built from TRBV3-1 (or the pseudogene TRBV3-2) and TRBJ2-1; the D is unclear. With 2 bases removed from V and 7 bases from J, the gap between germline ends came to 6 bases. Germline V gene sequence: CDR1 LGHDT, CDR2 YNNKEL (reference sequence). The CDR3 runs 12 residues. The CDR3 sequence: CASSQFLNEQFF. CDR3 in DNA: TGTGCCAGCAGCCAATTCCTTAATGAGCAGTTCTTC.

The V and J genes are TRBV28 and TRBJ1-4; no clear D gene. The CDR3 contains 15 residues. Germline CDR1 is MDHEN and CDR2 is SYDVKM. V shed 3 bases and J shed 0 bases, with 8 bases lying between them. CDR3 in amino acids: CASSFFRSTNEKLFF. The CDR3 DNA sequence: TGTGCCAGCAGTTTCTTCCGTTCAACTAATGAAAAACTGTTTTTT.